These 17 T cell receptor beta chains were all obtained from the same sample, sequenced in a study of regulatory T cells in long-lasting Graves disease. Described time point: persistent/refractory GD, antithyroid drugs over 5 years with positive TRAb. Preparation of the TCR library used RNA extracted from PBMCs. Building the TCR beta libraries relied on iRepertoire HTBI primers, and CDR3 regions underwent Arm-PCR. TCRdb used MiXCR to reprocess the multiplex PCR reads, holding one entry per CDR3 protein. This sample has 400,000 to 600,000 distinct CDR3 sequences, with 20% to 25% found just once. Sequences were derived from peripheral blood mononuclear cells (PBMCs), sampled when the disease was refractory, from a patient treated with antithyroid drugs. The source is a female donor with Graves disease.

The gene calls are TRBV27 and TRBJ2-5; D call uncertain. The CDR3 contains 11 residues. The germline CDR1 and CDR2 sequences are MNHEY and SMNVEV (reference sequence). The CDR3 region is CAHPGQETQYF. DNA for the CDR3: TGTGCTCATCCAGGTCAAGAGACCCAGTACTTC.

V gene TRBV10-3 combines with J gene TRBJ1-2; the match to TRBD1 covers 8 bases. V shed 6 bases, J shed 8 bases, and the junction held 5 bases outside the gene matches. The CDR3 runs to 12 residues. Germline V gene sequence: CDR1 ENHRY, CDR2 SYGVKD. The CDR3 region is CAIRAPGGGYTF. CDR3 in DNA: TGTGCCATCAGGGCTCCAGGGGGCGGCTACACCTTC.

This clonotype was recorded a few times. The chain couples TRBV5-1 to TRBJ2-4; either TRBD1 or TRBD2 may fit D (5 bases each). V was shortened by 5 bases and J by 9 bases, with 18 bases between the two germline ends. The CDR3 contains 14 residues. Germline CDR1 SGHRS, CDR2 YFSETQ. The CDR3 loop reads CASRRVGERGIQYF. The CDR3 DNA follows: TGCGCCAGCAGGAGAGTGGGGGAGCGTGGCATTCAGTACTTC.

This clonotype appeared many times. The chain recombines TRBV12-3 or TRBV12-4 with TRBJ2-7; D is ambiguous. This CDR3 spans 15 amino acids. Deletions cut 3 bases from V and 0 bases from J, with 12 bases between. The DNA of the CDR3 is TGTGCCAGCAGTTTGGAAAGCACCATCTCCTACGAGCAGTACTTC. It encodes CASSLESTISYEQYF.

The V call is TRBV3-1, the J call TRBJ1-2; no definite D call. V was cut by 1 base and J by 8 bases, with 14 bases left in between. CDR3 length: 14 amino acids. Germline CDR1 LGHDT, CDR2 YNNKEL (reference sequence). CDR3 in DNA: TGTGCCAGCAGCCAAGTACCTGGTCGGGAGGGCTACACCTTC. As protein: CASSQVPGREGYTF. Variable domain in full (rest from reference TRBV3-1 and TRBJ1-2): DTAVSQTPKYLVTQMGNDKSIKCEQNLGHDTMYWYKQDSKKFLKIMFSYNNKELIINETVPNRFSPKSPDKAHLNLHINSLELGDSAVYFCASSQVPGREGYTFGSGTRLTVV.

The CDR3 DNA sequence: TGTGCCAGCAGTAGAGGACAGGGGGCTGGAACCGGGGAGCTGTTTTTT. It specifies CASSRGQGAGTGELFF. The V and J genes are TRBV6-1 and TRBJ2-2; TRBD1 agrees at 11 bases. CDR1 and CDR2 (germline): MNHNS, SASEGT. The CDR3 runs 16 residues. The trim removed 5 bases at V and 5 bases at J, leaving 7 bases unmatched.

This clonotype was seen at least ten times. V and J are TRBV2 and TRBJ1-2; D is unresolved. This CDR3 has 17 residues. CDR1 is SNHLY and CDR2 is FYNNEI in the germline V gene. The V end lost 7 bases, the J end lost 0 bases, and 21 bases lay between the germline ends. CDR3 nucleotide sequence: TGTGCCAGCATGAGGCCAATCGGGAGCGGCTCTAACTATGGCTACACCTTC. Its protein is CASMRPIGSGSNYGYTF.

The chain uses TRBV4-1 and TRBJ2-7, with TRBD1 matching over 7 bases. The CDR3 has 15 residues. V lost 1 base, J lost 2 bases, and 5 bases stayed unmatched. CDR1 and CDR2 (germline): MGHRA, YSYEKL. CDR3 coding DNA: TGCGCCAGCAGCCAAGGCAGGGGGAAAACCTACGAGCAGTACTTC. Encoded protein: CASSQGRGKTYEQYF.

Notes on this clonotype: A clone one base away is much larger, so this may be a read error. The J gene is TRBJ2-5, the V gene TRBV24-1; D unclear. CDR1 is KGHDR, CDR2 SFDVKD, per germline. The CDR3 consists of 15 residues. V dropped 8 bases and J dropped 5 bases, with 20 bases sitting between them. The CDR3 region is CATNDLTLGGETQYF. The CDR3 DNA follows: TGTGCCACCAATGACCTAACCTTAGGCGGCGAGACCCAGTACTTC.

This clonotype was counted ten times or more. The chain recombines TRBV6-1 with TRBJ1-5; possibly TRBD1 for D (6 bases). Trimming took off 3 bases at V and 3 bases at J, with 12 bases between the two ends. This CDR3 contains 15 residues. The germline V gene has CDR1 MNHNS and CDR2 SASEGT. CDR3 residues: CASSDLGQNNQPQHF. CDR3 sequence (DNA): TGTGCCAGCAGTGACTTAGGACAGAACAATCAGCCCCAGCATTTT.

This clonotype was counted between two and nine times. The J gene is TRBJ2-7, the V gene TRBV28; D possibly corresponds to TRBD1 (6 bases). The V and J ends lost 8 bases and 3 bases respectively, with 26 bases between them. Germline V gene lookup returns CDR1 MDHEN and CDR2 SYDVKM. The CDR3 spans 17 residues. CDR3 DNA sequence: TGTGCCAGCGGATCCGGGACACTTTTCCCCCCCATCTACGAGCAGTACTTC. Its translation is CASGSGTLFPPIYEQYF. The full variable domain, completed using reference TRBV28 and TRBJ2-7, is DVKVTQSSRYLVKRTGEKVFLECVQDMDHENMFWYRQDPGLGLRLIYFSYDVKMKEKGDIPEGYSVSREKKERFSLILESASTNQTSMYLCASGSGTLFPPIYEQYFGPGTRLTVT.

The chain is built from TRBV28 and TRBJ2-2; no reliable D call. The V gene's germline CDR1 is MDHEN and CDR2 SYDVKM. Trimming shortened V by 6 bases and J by 4 bases, and 15 bases separated the two germline ends. This CDR3 contains 15 residues. In DNA, the CDR3 is TGTGCCAGCAGGGACGCCAAAGGCGGCACCGGGGAGCTGTTTTTT. As protein: CASRDAKGGTGELFF.

Notes on this clonotype: At one boundary the junction diverges from the germline segment, which might be a read error. The chain uses TRBV28 and TRBJ2-6; possible D gene TRBD1, 7 bases. Germline V gene lookup returns CDR1 MDHEN and CDR2 SYDVKM. CDR3 size: 18 residues. This CDR3 is CANSLLEGALSGANVLTF. The CDR3 DNA follows: TGTGCCAACAGTTTATTGGAGGGGGCCCTCTCTGGGGCCAACGTCCTGACTTTC.

The rearrangement uses TRBV4-1 and TRBJ2-2, with D hard to call. The CDR3 length is 13 residues. Germline V lookup: CDR1 MGHRA, CDR2 YSYEKL. V lost 1 base and J lost 7, with 7 bases in between. CDR3 sequence reads: CASSQVGVGELFF. CDR3 nucleotide sequence: TGCGCCAGCAGCCAAGTTGGGGTCGGGGAGCTGTTTTTT.

The chain links TRBV28 to TRBJ2-2; 9 nucleotides line up with TRBD1. After removal of 6 bases from V and 6 bases from J, the junction contained 11 bases not matched to a gene. CDR3 length: 16 residues. Germline V gene data show CDR1 as MDHEN and CDR2 as SYDVKM. CDR3 amino acids: CASRTTGGRSAGELFF. DNA of the CDR3: TGTGCCAGCAGGACAACAGGGGGCCGGTCGGCCGGGGAGCTGTTTTTT.

This clonotype has ten or more counts. V is TRBV11-2 and J is TRBJ1-1; D is unresolved. Germline V gives CDR1 SGHAT, CDR2 FQNNGV. The V end was cut by 3 bases, the J end by 1 base, with 9 bases between. This CDR3 contains 14 residues. CDR3 DNA sequence: TGTGCCAGCAGCTTTAGGTGGGGGAACACTGAAGCTTTCTTT. Amino acid sequence: CASSFRWGNTEAFF.

In this sample, this clonotype turned up once. The chain carries TRBV19 and TRBJ1-6; 7 nucleotides agree with TRBD1. This CDR3 is built from 15 residues. J was trimmed by 9 bases and V by 5 bases; bases with no gene match: 10. Germline-derived CDR1 and CDR2 are LNHDA and SQIVND (reference sequence). The CDR3 reads CASSFPGGVASPLHF. The DNA of the CDR3 is TGTGCCAGTAGTTTTCCAGGGGGGGTGGCTTCACCCCTCCACTTT.